This T cell receptor beta chain was obtained from a study of OX40 agonist ivuxolimab in advanced cancers. Background on the study: Administration of intravenous ivuxolimab to patients occurred every 2 weeks at 0.01 to 10 mg/kg. Around 40% of patients had received prior checkpoint inhibitor therapy.

The CDR3 consists of 15 residues. V dropped 5 bases and J dropped 0 bases, with 11 bases sitting between them. Germline CDR1 is SGHVS and CDR2 is FQNEAQ. Findings of the study overall: Researchers report that CD8+ T cells had, on average, more expanded clones than CD4+.

The method was immunoSEQ multiplex PCR; TCRdb's version includes in-frame clones alone and lacks a portion of them. The data hold about 70,000 clones, with 65% to 85% observed a single time. This clone was seen more than once but under ten times. The target antigen is unknown. J is TRBJ1-5 and V is TRBV7-8; D is perhaps TRBD1 (5 bases). The source is an adult with an advanced solid tumor such as melanoma, head and neck, liver or kidney cancer. The sequencing used CD4+ or CD8+ T cells sorted from blood, collected in a trial of the OX40 agonist ivuxolimab. This chain's CDR3 is CASSRQSYSNQPQHF. DNA of the CDR3: TGTGCCAGCAGCCGACAGTCTTATAGCAATCAGCCCCAGCATTTT.